This TCR beta chain was sequenced in a study of T cell responses to AZD1222 COVID-19 vaccine. Second-dose intervals of approximately 4 or approximately 12 weeks were pooled. Assay: immunoSEQ multiplex PCR; the TCRdb copy retains only in-frame clones and omits some. This sample has 110,000 to 150,000 clones, with roughly 91% found just once. The source is an adult who received the AZD1222 COVID-19 vaccine. The material was peripheral blood, obtained 28 days after the second AZD1222 dose.

CDR3 bases: TGTGCCACCAGTCCCACCGGACGACCCGGGGAGCTGTTTTTT. It codes for CATSPTGRPGELFF. The V call is TRBV24-1, the J call TRBJ2-2; D is unclear. V was clipped by 6 bases and J by 6 bases, with 13 bases between them. The germline CDR1 and CDR2 sequences are KGHDR and SFDVKD. The CDR3 is 14 amino acids.